A single sample gave rise to the 19 T cell receptor beta chains below, sequenced in a study of cytomegalovirus exposure and HLA in healthy donors. PCR involved 60 Vbeta and 13 Jbeta primers. The assay was immunoSEQ multiplex PCR, and TCRdb's table has in-frame clones only and misses some. The sample consists of under 200,000 clones, around 77% of them appearing once. The sequenced material came from PBMCs. The receptors here all came from a woman aged 50 to 60 in good health and CMV-seropositive.

The rearrangement uses TRBV7-2 and TRBJ2-1, with D hard to call. Trimming took 3 bases from V and 9 from J, leaving 12 bases between them. The CDR3 consists of 13 residues. Germline CDR1 and CDR2: SGHTA and FQGNSA. The CDR3 sequence: CASSFTSVSEQFF. As DNA, the CDR3 is TGTGCCAGCAGCTTCACAAGCGTGAGTGAGCAGTTCTTC.

This sequence joins TRBV28 and TRBJ1-5; D is unresolved. The ends were cut back, 6 bases at V and 1 base at J, with 10 bases in the middle. The CDR3 is 14 amino acids. Germline CDR1 is MDHEN and CDR2 is SYDVKM. CDR3: CASSPTESNQPQHF. In DNA, the CDR3 is TGTGCCAGCAGCCCCACAGAAAGCAATCAGCCCCAGCATTTT.

This clone occurred once. The chain combines TRBV5-1 with TRBJ2-4, with a tentative D call TRBD2 (6 bases). The CDR3 is 14 amino acids. Looked up from germline, CDR1 is SGHRS and CDR2 is YFSETQ. Trimming stripped 4 bases from V and 8 bases from J, with 16 bases between. This CDR3 reads CASSRGTQNDIQYF. Here the CDR3 DNA reads TGCGCCAGCAGCCGCGGGACGCAGAATGACATTCAGTACTTC.

This clone was recorded a few times. The V call is TRBV5-1, the J call TRBJ1-3, with 7 bases that match TRBD1. The CDR3 is 15 residues long. CDR1 is SGHRS, CDR2 YFSETQ, per germline. J gave up 1 base and V 3 bases, and 4 bases lay outside the gene matches. DNA for the CDR3: TGCGCCAGCAGCTCGGACAGGTGGTCTGGAAACACCATATATTTT. Translating gives CASSSDRWSGNTIYF.

The rearrangement links TRBV7-2 to TRBJ2-5, with D possibly being TRBD1 (5 bases). Looked up from germline, CDR1 is SGHTA and CDR2 is FQGNSA. The ends were cut back, 1 base at V and 4 bases at J, with 13 bases in the middle. The CDR3 spans 15 residues. The CDR3 is CASSLDRPPRETQYF. CDR3 sequence (DNA): TGTGCCAGCAGCTTAGACAGGCCACCACGAGAGACCCAGTACTTC.

The rearrangement uses TRBV7-2 and TRBJ2-5; 7 nucleotides match TRBD1. This CDR3 is built from 14 residues. V was clipped by 5 bases and J by 5 bases; unmatched bases: 8. CDR1 is SGHTA and CDR2 is FQGNSA in the germline V gene. CDR3 nucleotide sequence: TGTGCCAGCAGCCCCGGTAGACAGGGTGAGACCCAGTACTTC. Translation gives CASSPGRQGETQYF.

The chain employs TRBV7-8 and TRBJ1-3; weak D call: TRBD1 (6 bases). The V gene lost 4 bases and the J gene lost 0 bases, with 13 bases spanning the gap. This CDR3 has 16 residues. The germline V gene encodes CDR1 SGHVS and CDR2 FQNEAQ. CDR3 DNA: TGTGCCAGCAGCTCACAGGGAGCCAGCTCTGGAAACACCATATATTTT. Amino acid sequence: CASSSQGASSGNTIYF.

The DNA for the CDR3 is TGTGCCAGCAGTTTAATTCTATCCTATAATTCACCCCTCCACTTT. Protein: CASSLILSYNSPLHF. The chain employs TRBV27 and TRBJ1-6; D is unclear. V gave up 2 bases and J gave up 1 base, with 6 bases separating them. Germline CDR1 and CDR2: MNHEY and SMNVEV (reference sequence). The CDR3 extends over 15 amino acids.

The chain is built from TRBV19 and TRBJ2-1; the match to TRBD1 covers 8 bases. V trimming: 6 bases; J trimming: 3 bases; junction bases outside the gene matches: 7. The CDR3 runs 15 residues. Germline CDR1 reads LNHDA; CDR2 reads SQIVND (reference sequence). CDR3 nucleotides: TGTGCCAGTAGCAAAGACAGGGGCTACTACAATGAGCAGTTCTTC. Translating it yields CASSKDRGYYNEQFF.

The chain combines TRBV28 with TRBJ1-4; unclear D gene. V was shortened by 3 bases and J by 7 bases, with 12 bases between the two germline ends. Germline values: CDR1 MDHEN, CDR2 SYDVKM. This CDR3 has 14 amino acids. CDR3 nucleotides: TGTGCCAGCAGTTTCGGCGGGTCATCTGAAAAACTGTTTTTT. Amino acids: CASSFGGSSEKLFF.

J is TRBJ2-3 and V is TRBV12-5, with D unclear. Trimming took 1 base from V and 4 from J, leaving 6 bases between them. The germline CDR1 and CDR2 sequences are LGHNT and FRNRAP. The CDR3 extends over 13 amino acids. The CDR3 nucleotides are TGTGCTAGTGGTTTGGCCCCGGCAGATACGCAGTATTTT. This encodes CASGLAPADTQYF. Supplemented by reference TRBV12-5 and TRBJ2-3, the full variable domain reads DARVTQTPRHKVTEMGQEVTMRCQPILGHNTVFWYRQTMMQGLELLAYFRNRAPLDDSGMPKDRFSAEMPDATLATLKIQPSEPRDSAVYFCASGLAPADTQYFGPGTRLTVL.

This clone came up a few times. Other nucleotide sequences from this sample produce the same CDR3. The chain has TRBV7-9 and TRBJ1-2, with TRBD1 identical over 7 bases. Germline trimming cut 3 bases from V and 0 bases from J; bases unmatched to any gene: 1. Germline V gene lookup returns CDR1 SEHNR and CDR2 FQNEAQ (reference sequence). This CDR3 has 14 amino acids. The chain's CDR3 is CASSLGTANYGYTF. The CDR3 coding sequence is TGTGCCAGCAGCTTGGGGACAGCTAACTATGGCTACACCTTC. The full variable domain, its missing parts supplied by reference TRBV7-9 and TRBJ1-2, is DTGVSQNPRHKITKRGQNVTFRCDPISEHNRLYWYRQTLGQGPEFLTYFQNEAQLEKSRLLSDRFSAERPKGSFSTLEIQRTEQGDSAMYLCASSLGTANYGYTFGSGTRLTVV.

This clone was recorded only once. Relative to the germline gene, one junction end is altered; a read error may explain this. The gene calls are TRBV9 and TRBJ2-2, with 7 positions matching TRBD2. The CDR3 is made up of 16 amino acids. CDR1 is SGDLS and CDR2 is YYNGEE in the germline V gene. CDR3 DNA sequence: TGTGCCAGCAGCGTAGGCAGCGGGGCGAACGCCGGGGAGCTGTTTTTT. This gives the protein CASSVGSGANAGELFF.

Only a few counts were recorded for this clone. The gene calls are TRBV9 and TRBJ2-2, with 16 bases identical to TRBD2. With 4 bases clipped from V and 7 bases from J, the junction kept 10 bases outside the gene matches. Germline V gives CDR1 SGDLS, CDR2 YYNGEE. The CDR3 spans 18 residues. Written as DNA, the CDR3 is TGTGCCAGCAGCTCAGGGACTAGCGGGGGGGCCCGACACGGGGAGCTGTTTTTT. Amino acid sequence: CASSSGTSGGARHGELFF. The whole variable domain, remainder taken from reference TRBV9 and TRBJ2-2, is DSGVTQTPKHLITATGQRVTLRCSPRSGDLSVYWYQQSLDQGLQFLIQYYNGEERAKGNILERFSAQQFPDLHSELNLSSLELGDSALYFCASSSGTSGGARHGELFFGEGSRLTVL.

This chain uses TRBV19 with TRBJ1-5; perhaps TRBD1 as D (5 bases). Trimming left V 6 bases short and J 7 bases short, with 16 bases between. Germline loops: CDR1 LNHDA, CDR2 SQIVND (reference sequence). The CDR3 is 14 amino acids. In nucleotides, the CDR3 is TGTGCCAGTAGCCAGATCAGCGGGGGGCAGCCCCAGCATTTT. It specifies CASSQISGGQPQHF.

V usage is TRBV28 and J usage is TRBJ1-5; D unresolved. Germline V gene lookup returns CDR1 MDHEN and CDR2 SYDVKM. The CDR3 contains 11 residues. The ends were cut back, 6 bases at V and 4 bases at J, with 4 bases in the middle. The CDR3 DNA is TGTGCCAGCAGCCAAAATCAGCCCCAGCATTTT. This gives the protein CASSQNQPQHF.

Worth noting for this clone: At one end the junction does not follow the germline gene, possibly because of a read error. V gene TRBV7-9 combines with J gene TRBJ1-4; 8 nucleotides line up with TRBD1. CDR1 is SEHNR, CDR2 FQNEAQ, per germline (reference sequence). The CDR3 sequence is 18 residues long. In DNA, the CDR3 is TGTTCCAGCAGGCCTACAGGGGGTGGTGCCGGAACTAATGAAAAACTGTTTTTT. It translates to CSSRPTGGGAGTNEKLFF.

Remarks on this clone: Other DNA sequences of this sample code for an identical CDR3. The chain has TRBV5-6 and TRBJ1-2, with a possible D match to TRBD1 (6 bases). V was trimmed by 0 bases and J by 7 bases, leaving 10 bases between them. CDR1 and CDR2 from the germline V gene are SGHDT and YYEEEE. This CDR3 has 13 residues. The CDR3 sequence: CASSLAGGSGYTF. CDR3 nucleotide sequence: TGTGCCAGCAGCTTGGCGGGGGGCAGTGGCTACACCTTC. The full variable domain, its missing parts supplied by reference TRBV5-6 and TRBJ1-2, is DAGVTQSPTHLIKTRGQQVTLRCSPKSGHDTVSWYQQALGQGPQFIFQYYEEEERQRGNFPDRFSGHQFPNYSSELNVNALLLGDSALYLCASSLAGGSGYTFGSGTRLTVV.

V gene TRBV18 combines with J gene TRBJ2-3; 7 bases match TRBD1. V lost 3 bases and J lost 6; bases outside the gene matches: 12. In germline, CDR1 is KGHSH, CDR2 LQKENI. The CDR3 is 16 amino acids. The CDR3 DNA follows: TGTGCCAGCTCACCTTTTGAGGGGGCGCTGGGGGATACGCAGTATTTT. Its translation: CASSPFEGALGDTQYF.